These T cell receptor beta chains were read from a single sample in a study of blood T cell repertoires in COVID-19. The table came from immunoSEQ multiplex PCR; TCRdb's copy has only in-frame clones and leaves some out. The sample consists of 200,000 to 250,000 clones, around 84% of them appearing once. The sequenced material came from peripheral blood. All receptors derive from an elderly woman with active or convalescent COVID-19. The CDR3 runs from the conserved cysteine through the conserved F or W. Each record gives: V gene, D gene, J gene, clone size, CDR3 protein, CDR3 DNA. The D gene is left open where the match is weak. Rows give clone size only sometimes, using once, few, many, or a class for an expanded clone.

TRBV9	NA	TRBJ2-5	once	CASSGEGRGQETQYF	TGTGCCAGCAGCGGCGAGGGCAGGGGTCAAGAGACCCAGTACTTC
TRBV2	TRBD1	TRBJ2-1	NA	CASSEQGAGEQFF	TGTGCCAGCAGTGAACAGGGGGCAGGTGAGCAGTTCTTC
TRBV7-9	TRBD1	TRBJ1-2	NA	CASSRDRGHGYTF	TGTGCCAGCAGTCGGGACAGGGGGCATGGCTACACCTTC
TRBV7-2	TRBD2	TRBJ2-7	few	CASSRTSGGPYEQYF	TGTGCCAGCAGCCGTACTAGCGGGGGACCCTACGAGCAGTACTTC
TRBV19	TRBD1	TRBJ2-4	NA	CASSIYRGPSDRAKNIQYF	TGTGCCAGTAGTATATATAGGGGGCCTAGTGACAGGGCAAAAAACATTCAGTACTTC
TRBV10-1	NA	TRBJ1-2	NA	CASRSADTNYGYTF	TGCGCCAGCAGATCGGCCGACACTAACTATGGCTACACCTTC
TRBV19	NA	TRBJ1-2	NA	CASSKQGGTFHGYTF	TGTGCCAGTAGTAAACAGGGCGGCACATTTCATGGCTACACCTTC
TRBV6-6	TRBD2	TRBJ2-5	once	CASRRGGRETQYF	TGTGCCAGCAGGCGGGGGGGCCGGGAGACCCAGTACTTC
TRBV18	NA	TRBJ2-1	once	CASSPPGSYNEQFF	TGTGCCAGCTCACCCCCGGGCTCCTACAATGAGCAGTTCTTC
TRBV27	TRBD1	TRBJ1-2	few	CASSLLAGTGGADGYTF	TGTGCCAGCAGTTTATTGGCGGGGACAGGGGGCGCCGATGGCTACACCTTC
TRBV13	TRBD2	TRBJ2-3	NA	CASTRAGGTTDTQYF	TGTGCCAGCACGAGAGCGGGAGGAACAACAGATACGCAGTATTTT
TRBV3-1/TRBV3-2	TRBD1	TRBJ1-1	NA	CASSQGQGSAEAFF	TGTGCCAGCAGCCAAGGACAGGGATCTGCTGAAGCTTTCTTT
TRBV29-1	TRBD1	TRBJ2-3	NA	CSVYGTGRSDTQYF	TGCAGCGTTTACGGGACAGGGAGGTCAGATACGCAGTATTTT
TRBV9	NA	TRBJ1-1	NA	CASSPLGGAEAFF	TGTGCCAGCAGCCCGTTGGGGGGTGCTGAAGCTTTCTTT
TRBV9	TRBD2	TRBJ2-7	NA	CASSVAGGRIYEQYF	TGTGCCAGCAGCGTAGCAGGCGGGAGGATCTACGAGCAGTACTTC
TRBV19	NA	TRBJ1-5	NA	CASSIGRGKGPQHF	TGTGCCAGTAGTATAGGTCGAGGGAAAGGGCCCCAGCATTTT
TRBV30	NA	TRBJ2-3	NA	CAWSVSGSDTQYF	TGTGCCTGGAGTGTATCCGGGTCAGATACGCAGTATTTT
TRBV4-1	NA	TRBJ2-7	NA	CASSQIELYGEGHEQYF	TGCGCCAGCAGCCAAATAGAACTCTACGGAGAGGGTCACGAGCAGTACTTC
TRBV19	NA	TRBJ1-2	NA	CATRVEGRGSYGYTF	TGTGCCACGAGAGTAGAGGGCAGGGGAAGCTATGGCTACACCTTC
TRBV18	NA	TRBJ2-3	once	CASSPGAGSTDTQYF	TGTGCCAGCTCACCGGGGGCAGGGAGCACAGATACGCAGTATTTT
TRBV3-1/TRBV3-2	TRBD2	TRBJ2-5	NA	CASSLKRAGGSETQYF	TGTGCCAGCAGCCTAAAGCGAGCGGGAGGGTCGGAGACCCAGTACTTC
TRBV7-6	TRBD1	TRBJ2-5	NA	CASSLDDRGGETQYF	TGTGCCAGCAGCTTGGACGACAGGGGAGGAGAGACCCAGTACTTC
TRBV30	TRBD1	TRBJ1-4	NA	CAWSEDRKGTWFGKLFF	TGTGCCTGGAGCGAGGACAGGAAGGGGACTTGGTTTGGAAAACTGTTTTTT
TRBV4-1	TRBD1	TRBJ1-6	NA	CASSQYNRQGVDSPLHF	TGCGCCAGCAGCCAGTATAATAGACAGGGAGTAGATTCACCCCTCCACTTT